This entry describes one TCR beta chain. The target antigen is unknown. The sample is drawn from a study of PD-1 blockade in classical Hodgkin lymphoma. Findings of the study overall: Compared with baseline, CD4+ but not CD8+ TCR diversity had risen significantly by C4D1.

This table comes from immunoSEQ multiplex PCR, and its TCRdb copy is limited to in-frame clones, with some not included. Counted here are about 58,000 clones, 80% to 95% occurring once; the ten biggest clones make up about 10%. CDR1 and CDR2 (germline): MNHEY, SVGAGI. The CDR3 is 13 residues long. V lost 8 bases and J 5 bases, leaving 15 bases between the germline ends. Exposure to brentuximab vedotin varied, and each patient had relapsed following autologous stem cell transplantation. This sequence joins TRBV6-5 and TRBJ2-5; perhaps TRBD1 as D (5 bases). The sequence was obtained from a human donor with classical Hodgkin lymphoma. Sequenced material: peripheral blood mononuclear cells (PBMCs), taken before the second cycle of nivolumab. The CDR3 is CASREPWGETQYF. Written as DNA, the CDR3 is TGTGCCAGCCGCGAACCTTGGGGCGAGACCCAGTACTTC.